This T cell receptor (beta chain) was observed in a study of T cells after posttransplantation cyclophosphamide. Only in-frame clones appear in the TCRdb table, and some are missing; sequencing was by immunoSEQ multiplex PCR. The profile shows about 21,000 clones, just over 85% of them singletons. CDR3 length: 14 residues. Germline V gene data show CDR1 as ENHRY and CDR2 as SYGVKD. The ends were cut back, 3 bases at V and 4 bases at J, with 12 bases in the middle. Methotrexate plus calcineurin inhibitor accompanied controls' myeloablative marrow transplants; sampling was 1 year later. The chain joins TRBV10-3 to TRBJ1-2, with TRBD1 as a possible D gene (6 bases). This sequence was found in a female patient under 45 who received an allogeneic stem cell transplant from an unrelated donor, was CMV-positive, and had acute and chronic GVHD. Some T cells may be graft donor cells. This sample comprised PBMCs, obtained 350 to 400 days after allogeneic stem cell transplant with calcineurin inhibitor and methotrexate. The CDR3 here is CAISDLTGLYGYTF. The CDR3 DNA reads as TGTGCCATCAGTGACCTGACAGGCCTCTATGGCTACACCTTC.